This TCR beta chain was sequenced for a study of cytomegalovirus exposure and HLA in healthy donors. Points from the study as a whole: HLA-A and HLA-B allele assignments for most subjects were reportedly predicted accurately using TCR beta sequences. Earlier analysis looked at TCR beta V segments, and most were productive about 90% or about 30% of the time.

PCR amplification relied on 60 Vbeta primers (plus 13 Jbeta primers). Source study methods: It was a later analysis that counted about 80 million unique TCR beta chains, of which 9 million to 13 million were shared. Profiling relied on immunoSEQ multiplex PCR, and the TCRdb table lists in-frame clones only, not all of them. The V and J calls and clone size come from that table; D and trimming were worked out from the DNA. The sample shows 130,000 or so clones, roughly 90% of them seen only once. The V end lost 4 bases, the J end lost 8 bases, and 11 bases lay between the germline ends. The length of the CDR3 is 12 residues. From germline, CDR1 is KGHSH and CDR2 LQKENI. In the case of this clone: Its specificity is unknown.

Sequenced input: PBMCs. V gene TRBV18 combines with J gene TRBJ1-1; no clear D. The sequence was collected from a middle-aged woman in good health and CMV-seronegative. The CDR3 region has the DNA TGTGCCAGCTCACGTCCGGGAGGAGAAGCTTTCTTT. Translated, it gives CASSRPGGEAFF.